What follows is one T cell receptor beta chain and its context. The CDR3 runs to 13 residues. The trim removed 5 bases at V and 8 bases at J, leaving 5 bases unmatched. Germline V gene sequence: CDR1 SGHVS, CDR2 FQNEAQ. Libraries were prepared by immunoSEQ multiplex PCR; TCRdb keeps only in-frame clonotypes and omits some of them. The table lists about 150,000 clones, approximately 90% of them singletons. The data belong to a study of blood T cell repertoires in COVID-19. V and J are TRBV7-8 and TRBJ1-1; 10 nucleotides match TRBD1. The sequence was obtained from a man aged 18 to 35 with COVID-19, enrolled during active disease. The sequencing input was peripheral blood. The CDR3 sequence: CASSTRDRGEAFF. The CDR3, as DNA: TGTGCCAGCAGCACCCGGGACAGGGGCGAAGCTTTCTTT.